The 30 T cell receptor beta chains in this list originate from one sample, sequenced in a study of cytomegalovirus exposure and HLA in healthy donors. The primer mix had 60 Vbeta and 13 Jbeta primers. The method was immunoSEQ multiplex PCR; TCRdb's version includes in-frame clones alone and lacks a portion of them. The repertoire holds 200,000 to 250,000 clones, with approximately 81% as singletons. Specimen: PBMCs. The receptors here all came from a human donor in good health.

This sequence joins TRBV27 and TRBJ2-7; TRBD2 matches at 9 bases. Trimming cost V 2 bases and J 0 bases; bases outside gene matches: 5. CDR3 length equals 16 residues. Germline V gene sequence: CDR1 MNHEY, CDR2 SMNVEV (reference sequence). CDR3 residues: CASSLGWTSDSYEQYF. CDR3 DNA: TGTGCCAGCAGTTTAGGGTGGACTAGCGACTCCTACGAGCAGTACTTC.

This chain connects TRBV27 to TRBJ2-7, with D possibly being TRBD1 (5 bases). The V end lost 2 bases, the J end lost 3 bases, and 11 bases lay between the germline ends. The CDR3 runs 14 residues. Per the germline V gene, CDR1 is MNHEY and CDR2 is SMNVEV (reference sequence). The CDR3 region has the DNA TGTGCCAGCAGTTTAGGCAGGGCCCGCTACGAGCAGTACTTC. This translates into CASSLGRARYEQYF.

The chain uses TRBV10-3 and TRBJ2-3; 9 bases match TRBD2. V gave up 7 bases and J gave up 4 bases; unmatched junction bases: 6. The CDR3 length is 14 residues. Germline V gives CDR1 ENHRY, CDR2 SYGVKD. CDR3 nucleotide sequence: TGTGCCATCATGGCTAGCGGGAAGGCAGATACGCAGTATTTT. Its protein product is CAIMASGKADTQYF.

This clone was picked up a small number of times. This sequence joins TRBV2 and TRBJ2-6; TRBD1 might be the D (5 bases). CDR1 and CDR2 (germline): SNHLY, FYNNEI. Deletions cut 9 bases from V and 1 base from J, with 10 bases between. The CDR3 extends over 14 amino acids. For the CDR3, the DNA is TGTGCCAGTAAGCAGGGTTCTGGGGCCAACGTCCTGACTTTC. It encodes CASKQGSGANVLTF.

The CDR3 nucleotides read TGCGCCAGCAGGGGGTACGGGACAGGGATTACCTACGAGCAGTACTTC. Translation: CASRGYGTGITYEQYF. The V call is TRBV10-1, the J call TRBJ2-7, with 9 bases that match TRBD1. The CDR3 length is 16 residues. Germline V CDR1 and CDR2: WNHNN, SYGVQD (reference sequence). V was clipped by 6 bases and J by 2 bases; unmatched bases: 11.

The rearrangement links TRBV19 to TRBJ2-1; 10 nucleotides agree with TRBD1. The V and J ends lost 5 bases and 8 bases, in that order; junction bases with no gene match: 9. CDR1 and CDR2 (germline): LNHDA, SQIVND (reference sequence). The CDR3 extends over 15 amino acids. The CDR3 nucleotides are TGTGCCAGTAGTGCGGACAGGGGGGTAACGGATGAGCAGTTCTTC. Translating it yields CASSADRGVTDEQFF.

V usage is TRBV10-3 and J usage is TRBJ2-3; 10 bases match TRBD2. Looked up from germline, CDR1 is ENHRY and CDR2 is SYGVKD. The ends lost 4 bases at V and 1 base at J; junction bases unmatched: 8. The CDR3 sequence is 17 residues long. The CDR3 protein is CAISVGLLAGRTDTQYF. The CDR3 DNA follows: TGTGCCATCAGTGTGGGGTTACTAGCGGGACGCACAGATACGCAGTATTTT.

The chain is built from TRBV10-3 and TRBJ2-7; a weak D match, TRBD1 (7 bases). V lost 11 bases to trimming and J lost 2 bases, with 22 bases between them. The CDR3 totals 15 residues. Germline assignment: CDR1 ENHRY and CDR2 SYGVKD. The DNA of the CDR3 is TGTGCCGTTCAAGCCGGCGGGACAGCTACCTACGAGCAGTACTTC. Protein: CAVQAGGTATYEQYF.

This clone was picked up one time. The genes are TRBV5-1 and TRBJ2-7; D is uncertain. Germline V gene data show CDR1 as SGHRS and CDR2 as YFSETQ. V lost 4 bases and J lost 3, with 17 bases in between. The CDR3 sequence is 15 residues long. Here the CDR3 reads CASSGARSGFYEQYF. The CDR3, as DNA: TGCGCCAGCAGCGGAGCCCGGTCTGGCTTCTACGAGCAGTACTTC.

This chain uses TRBV14 with TRBJ2-1, with 16 bases aligning to TRBD2. Germline V gives CDR1 SGHDN, CDR2 FVKESK. This CDR3 has 20 residues. V gave up 4 bases and J gave up 0 bases; unmatched junction bases: 9. The CDR3 DNA follows: TGTGCCAGCAGCCCCTACCTGGGACTAGCGGGAGGGGGCTCCTACAATGAGCAGTTCTTC. Translating gives CASSPYLGLAGGGSYNEQFF.

CDR3 amino acids: CASRRAGGQGDEQFF. CDR3 DNA: TGTGCCAGCCGACGAGCGGGAGGCCAGGGCGATGAGCAGTTCTTC. The rearrangement uses TRBV21-1 and TRBJ2-1; TRBD2, as called in the table, went unchecked against the DNA. TRBV21-1 is recorded as a pseudogene. The CDR3 spans 15 residues.

The chain carries TRBV11-2 and TRBJ2-7; 11 bases agree with TRBD2. The trim removed 6 bases at V and 3 bases at J, leaving 4 bases unmatched. Per germline, CDR1 SGHAT and CDR2 FQNNGV. The CDR3 totals 14 residues. As DNA, the CDR3 is TGTGCCAGCAGACTAGCGGGAGTTTTCTACGAGCAGTACTTC. Protein product: CASRLAGVFYEQYF.

The chain uses TRBV28 and TRBJ2-3; D is unresolved. Germline lookup yields CDR1 MDHEN and CDR2 SYDVKM. CDR3 length equals 12 residues. Trimming stripped 4 bases from V and 4 bases from J, with 6 bases between. CDR3 nucleotides: TGTGCCAGCAGTTCTACAGCAGATACGCAGTATTTT. Translating it yields CASSSTADTQYF.

The chain has TRBV9 and TRBJ2-2; a possible D gene is TRBD2 (6 bases). V lost 3 bases, J lost 3 bases, and 12 bases lay in between. The CDR3 contains 15 residues. Germline CDR1 SGDLS, CDR2 YYNGEE. The CDR3 DNA follows: TGTGCCAGCAGCGGGCGGGAAGATGACACCGGGGAGCTGTTTTTT. Amino acids: CASSGREDDTGELFF.

The chain combines TRBV6-6 with TRBJ2-5, with 10 bases identical to TRBD2. With 4 bases clipped from V and 11 bases from J, the junction kept 7 bases outside the gene matches. The CDR3 has 13 amino acids. Germline CDR1 MNHNY, CDR2 SVGAGI (reference sequence). CDR3 amino acids: CASSSDLAGEQYF. CDR3 sequence (DNA): TGTGCCAGCAGTTCAGACCTAGCGGGAGAGCAGTACTTC.

This clone was found once. The genes are TRBV4-2 and TRBJ2-5, with 10 positions matching TRBD2. CDR1 is LGHNA and CDR2 is YNFKEQ in the germline V gene. V was pared by 1 base and J by 3 bases, with 14 bases of the junction left unmatched. CDR3 length: 19 amino acids. CDR3 nucleotide sequence: TGTGCCAGCAGCCAAGCCGGGCTAGCGGGAGATAAGGTCAAAGAGACCCAGTACTTC. Its protein product is CASSQAGLAGDKVKETQYF.

The chain employs TRBV19 and TRBJ2-2; D ambiguous. This CDR3 is 11 amino acids long. The V gene's germline CDR1 is LNHDA and CDR2 SQIVND (reference sequence). Trimming left V 3 bases short and J 9 bases short, with 5 bases between. The CDR3 coding sequence is TGTGCCAGTAGTATGAGGTGGGAGCTGTTTTTT. This translates into CASSMRWELFF.

The CDR3 DNA follows: TGTGCCACCAGCCCGTTTACAGGTTTTATTTACAATGAGCAGTTCTTC. Its protein product is CATSPFTGFIYNEQFF. The V gene is TRBV15, the J gene TRBJ2-1; possible D gene TRBD1, 5 bases. V gave up 5 bases and J gave up 4 bases, with 18 bases separating them. Germline V gene sequence: CDR1 LNHNV, CDR2 YYDKDF (reference sequence). The CDR3 spans 16 residues.

The genes are TRBV7-2 and TRBJ1-3, with 9 nucleotides matching TRBD1. After removal of 3 bases from V and 3 bases from J, the junction contained 3 bases not matched to a gene. This CDR3 comprises 15 residues. Looked up from germline, CDR1 is SGHTA and CDR2 is FQGNSA. The CDR3 here is CASSFKTGGGNTIYF. CDR3 DNA sequence: TGTGCCAGCAGCTTTAAGACAGGGGGTGGAAACACCATATATTTT.

The V and J genes are TRBV2 and TRBJ2-7; D is undetermined. The CDR3 has 17 residues. V gave up 6 bases and J gave up 0 bases, with 21 bases separating them. Germline V gene lookup returns CDR1 SNHLY and CDR2 FYNNEI. CDR3 protein: CASRLLFSAPSSYEQYF. The CDR3 DNA sequence: TGTGCCAGCAGACTCTTATTTTCAGCGCCCAGCTCCTACGAGCAGTACTTC.

The V call is TRBV4-2, the J call TRBJ2-7; 7 nucleotides agree with TRBD2. The CDR3 is 14 amino acids. V shed 2 bases, J shed 4 bases, and the junction held 5 bases outside the gene matches. Germline V gives CDR1 LGHNA, CDR2 YNFKEQ. The CDR3 coding sequence is TGTGCCAGCAGCCAACTAGCGGCGGGGTACGAGCAGTACTTC. It encodes CASSQLAAGYEQYF.

The chain recombines TRBV30 with TRBJ2-1, with TRBD2 matching 9 bases. Germline assignment: CDR1 GTSNPN and CDR2 SVGIG (reference sequence). This CDR3 is 14 amino acids long. With 8 bases clipped from V and 8 bases from J, the junction kept 13 bases outside the gene matches. The CDR3: CARARTSERDEQFF. The CDR3 bases are TGTGCCAGAGCCCGGACTAGCGAGCGGGATGAGCAGTTCTTC.

This clone was seen only a few times. V is TRBV5-6 and J is TRBJ2-7; TRBD1 matches at 7 bases. Germline V lookup: CDR1 SGHDT, CDR2 YYEEEE. The J segment lost 2 bases and the V segment lost 5 bases, leaving 4 bases of the junction unmatched. The CDR3 consists of 13 residues. DNA of the CDR3: TGTGCCAGCAGGGGGGACAGAGCCTACGAGCAGTACTTC. It encodes CASRGDRAYEQYF. Full variable domain (rest looked up from reference TRBV5-6 and TRBJ2-7): DAGVTQSPTHLIKTRGQQVTLRCSPKSGHDTVSWYQQALGQGPQFIFQYYEEEERQRGNFPDRFSGHQFPNYSSELNVNALLLGDSALYLCASRGDRAYEQYFGPGTRLTVT.

V gene TRBV5-4 combines with J gene TRBJ2-7, with a tentative D call TRBD2 (6 bases). Trimming stripped 0 bases from V and 4 bases from J, with 17 bases between. The CDR3 sequence is 16 residues long. Germline CDR1 is SGHNT and CDR2 is YYREEE (reference sequence). The CDR3 region has the DNA TGTGCCAGCAGCTTGGGTGGGGGGAGTAATGCGTACGAGCAGTACTTC. Its protein is CASSLGGGSNAYEQYF.

This chain links TRBV11-2 with TRBJ2-2; 8 bases are shared with TRBD2. There are 15 residues in the CDR3. Germline V CDR1 and CDR2: SGHAT, FQNNGV. The V and J ends lost 5 bases and 5 bases, in that order; junction bases with no gene match: 7. The CDR3 here is CASSIQREITGELFF. The DNA of the CDR3 is TGTGCCAGCAGCATACAGCGGGAGATAACCGGGGAGCTGTTTTTT. Full variable domain (rest looked up from reference TRBV11-2 and TRBJ2-2): EAGVAQSPRYKIIEKRQSVAFWCNPISGHATLYWYQQILGQGPKLLIQFQNNGVVDDSQLPKDRFSAERLKGVDSTLKIQPAKLEDSAVYLCASSIQREITGELFFGEGSRLTVL.

V and J are TRBV19 and TRBJ2-7; the D gene is possibly TRBD2 (5 bases). The CDR3 loop spans 11 amino acids. Deletions cut 5 bases from V and 6 bases from J, with 8 bases between. Germline V gene sequence: CDR1 LNHDA, CDR2 SQIVND (reference sequence). The DNA of the CDR3 is TGTGCCAGTAGTTTTGGACTCGAGCAGTACTTC. Its protein is CASSFGLEQYF.

This clone has only a few counts. The chain has TRBV28 and TRBJ2-7; no firm D call. The germline gives CDR1 MDHEN, CDR2 SYDVKM. The CDR3 is 12 residues long. V was cut by 7 bases and J by 2 bases, with 9 bases left in between. The CDR3 is CASNVFPYEQYF. In nucleotides, the CDR3 is TGTGCCAGCAATGTCTTTCCCTACGAGCAGTACTTC.

This clone was seen a handful of times. The V call is TRBV27, the J call TRBJ2-5; D is perhaps TRBD2 (5 bases). Trimming cost V 0 bases and J 4 bases, with 12 bases left between them. The CDR3 has 15 amino acids. Germline CDR1 is MNHEY and CDR2 is SMNVEV (reference sequence). CDR3 protein: CASSLSGNYGETQYF. The CDR3 coding sequence is TGTGCCAGCAGTTTATCCGGGAACTACGGAGAGACCCAGTACTTC.

The chain links TRBV27 to TRBJ2-7; 7 bases are a match to TRBD1. V trimming: 5 bases; J trimming: 3 bases; junction bases outside the gene matches: 4. The CDR3 spans 13 residues. Germline CDR1 reads MNHEY; CDR2 reads SMNVEV (reference sequence). CDR3 amino acids: CASSPGGGYEQYF. As DNA, the CDR3 is TGTGCCAGCAGTCCAGGGGGTGGCTACGAGCAGTACTTC.

The chain recombines TRBV7-3 with TRBJ2-3; 11 nucleotides match TRBD2. Trimming cost V 1 base and J 4 bases; bases outside gene matches: 4. Germline V gives CDR1 SGHTA, CDR2 FQGTGA. The CDR3 loop spans 16 amino acids. The CDR3 region is CASSLNSGRGADTQYF. The CDR3, as DNA: TGTGCCAGCAGCTTAAATAGCGGGAGGGGGGCAGATACGCAGTATTTT. The full variable domain, completed using reference TRBV7-3 and TRBJ2-3, is GAGVSQTPSNKVTEKGKYVELRCDPISGHTALYWYRQSLGQGPEFLIYFQGTGAADDSGLPNDRFFAVRPEGSVSTLKIQRTERGDSAVYLCASSLNSGRGADTQYFGPGTRLTVL.